Following are 21 T cell receptor beta chains from one sample sequenced in a study of OX40 agonist ivuxolimab in advanced cancers. Method: immunoSEQ multiplex PCR; TCRdb's copy keeps in-frame clones and lacks some. The sample contains approximately 58,000 clones, roughly 89% of which appear only once. The sequenced sample was CD4+ or CD8+ T cells sorted from blood, obtained in a trial of the OX40 agonist ivuxolimab. All receptors come from an adult with an advanced solid tumor such as melanoma, head and neck, liver or kidney cancer.

This chain connects TRBV7-8 to TRBJ2-1, with 12 bases identical to TRBD2. Per the germline V gene, CDR1 is SGHVS and CDR2 is FQNEAQ. The CDR3 runs to 15 residues. Trimming at V came to 2 bases and at J to 8 bases, leaving 4 bases not matched to a gene. CDR3: CASSLRLAGADEQFF. The CDR3 DNA reads TGTGCCAGCAGCTTAAGACTAGCGGGGGCCGATGAGCAGTTCTTC.

The genes are TRBV28 and TRBJ2-7; D tentatively reads TRBD1 or TRBD2 (6 bases each). Germline V CDR1 and CDR2: MDHEN, SYDVKM. The CDR3 runs to 16 residues. V was pared by 6 bases and J by 0 bases, with 18 bases between. CDR3 sequence reads: CASSYRPGASSYEQYF. The CDR3 region has the DNA TGTGCCAGCAGCTATAGGCCGGGGGCTAGCTCCTACGAGCAGTACTTC.

This chain uses TRBV9 with TRBJ2-2; possible D gene TRBD1, 6 bases. V was clipped by 10 bases and J by 3 bases, with 16 bases between them. The CDR3 has 14 amino acids. The germline V gene encodes CDR1 SGDLS and CDR2 YYNGEE. This chain's CDR3 is CASTPGQDTGELFF. The CDR3 bases are TGTGCCTCCACCCCGGGACAAGACACCGGGGAGCTGTTTTTT.

The V gene is TRBV10-1, the J gene TRBJ2-1, with 11 bases matching TRBD2. Germline trimming cut 0 bases from V and 2 bases from J; bases unmatched to any gene: 0. CDR3 length: 16 amino acids. Germline-derived CDR1 and CDR2 are WNHNN and SYGVQD (reference sequence). The CDR3 here is CASSESSGGAYNEQFF. CDR3 nucleotides: TGCGCCAGCAGTGAGTCTAGCGGGGGGGCCTACAATGAGCAGTTCTTC.

This clone was recorded only once. This chain joins TRBV6-4 and TRBJ2-1; D perhaps matches TRBD2 (5 bases). This CDR3 contains 15 residues. Germline loops: CDR1 MRHNA, CDR2 SNTAGT. V was cut by 3 bases and J by 5 bases, with 14 bases left in between. CDR3 sequence: CASSEGPGGHNEQFF. CDR3 DNA: TGTGCCAGCAGTGAGGGCCCCGGAGGACACAATGAGCAGTTCTTC.

The chain employs TRBV7-9 and TRBJ2-3; D remains ambiguous. V lost 0 bases, J lost 4 bases, and 5 bases lay in between. The CDR3 loop spans 13 amino acids. Germline values: CDR1 SEHNR, CDR2 FQNEAQ (reference sequence). The DNA for the CDR3 is TGTGCCAGCAGCTTAGCTGGGGCAGATACGCAGTATTTT. Amino acids: CASSLAGADTQYF.

The rearrangement uses TRBV6-1 and TRBJ2-2, with D tentatively TRBD1 (6 bases). The CDR3 contains 14 residues. The germline V gene has CDR1 MNHNS and CDR2 SASEGT. The V end lost 3 bases, the J end lost 7 bases, and 12 bases lay between the germline ends. The CDR3 spells CASSDYEGVGELFF. CDR3 nucleotides: TGTGCCAGCAGTGACTATGAGGGGGTCGGGGAGCTGTTTTTT.

The CDR3 loop is CASSERESSYNSPLHF. CDR3 bases: TGTGCCAGCAGTGAAAGGGAAAGCTCCTATAATTCACCCCTCCACTTT. The chain combines TRBV2 with TRBJ1-6; no reliable D call. Germline CDR1 SNHLY, CDR2 FYNNEI. Trimming took 2 bases from V and 0 from J, leaving 8 bases between them. The CDR3 consists of 16 residues.

Comments on this clone: Additional DNA sequences in this sample encode the identical CDR3. The rearrangement links TRBV6-6 to TRBJ2-5; D gene ambiguous. Trimming left V 0 bases short and J 0 bases short, with 8 bases between. The CDR3 is 15 amino acids. Germline assignment: CDR1 MNHNY and CDR2 SVGAGI (reference sequence). The CDR3 DNA is TGTGCCAGCAGTTACTCGAGTGGATACCAAGAGACCCAGTACTTC. This sequence encodes CASSYSSGYQETQYF.

The sample holds a few counts of this clone. This chain connects TRBV15 to TRBJ1-4; possible D gene TRBD1, 5 bases. This CDR3 comprises 17 residues. The V end lost 1 base, the J end lost 8 bases, and 20 bases lay between the germline ends. Germline CDR1 and CDR2: LNHNV and YYDKDF (reference sequence). The CDR3 is CATSRVLRGPGEEKLFF. The DNA for the CDR3 is TGTGCCACCAGCAGAGTGTTGAGGGGACCCGGTGAGGAAAAACTGTTTTTT.

This clone has more than one count but fewer than ten. This sequence joins TRBV7-6 and TRBJ2-7; D not certain. The germline V gene has CDR1 SGHVS and CDR2 FNYEAQ. This CDR3 is 13 amino acids long. Trimming cost V 2 bases and J 1 base, with 6 bases left between them. The CDR3 DNA sequence: TGTGCCAGCAGCTTACCAGAGTCCTACGAGCAGTACTTC. Protein: CASSLPESYEQYF.

The chain joins TRBV18 to TRBJ2-5, with 8 positions matching TRBD2. The J call is uncertain, as TRBJ2-7 better fits the DNA end. CDR3 length equals 13 residues. Germline assignment: CDR1 KGHSH and CDR2 LQKENI. CDR3 protein: CASSETSDYEQYF. Here the CDR3 DNA reads TGTGCCAGCTCCGAGACTAGCGACTACGAGCAGTACTTC.

The rearrangement uses TRBV18 and TRBJ2-3; D is unclear. Germline lookup yields CDR1 KGHSH and CDR2 LQKENI. The CDR3 extends over 15 amino acids. The V gene lost 2 bases and the J gene lost 2 bases, with 11 bases spanning the gap. CDR3 in amino acids: CASSPIMGNTDTQYF. The CDR3 DNA sequence: TGTGCCAGCTCACCAATCATGGGGAACACAGATACGCAGTATTTT.

J is TRBJ2-1 and V is TRBV28; 10 bases fit TRBD2. J was trimmed by 9 bases and V by 7 bases; bases with no gene match: 9. CDR1 MDHEN and CDR2 SYDVKM come from the germline V gene. The CDR3 contains 14 residues. CDR3 loop: CASIGTSAIGEQFF. For the CDR3, the DNA is TGTGCCAGCATAGGGACTAGCGCTATAGGTGAGCAGTTCTTC.

The chain couples TRBV9 to TRBJ2-2; possible D gene TRBD1, 5 bases. Germline lookup yields CDR1 SGDLS and CDR2 YYNGEE. V gave up 2 bases and J gave up 0 bases, with 8 bases separating them. The CDR3 loop spans 15 amino acids. CDR3 sequence: CASSVRATNTGELFF. The CDR3 DNA reads as TGTGCCAGCAGCGTCAGGGCTACGAACACCGGGGAGCTGTTTTTT. The full variable domain, its missing parts supplied by reference TRBV9 and TRBJ2-2, is DSGVTQTPKHLITATGQRVTLRCSPRSGDLSVYWYQQSLDQGLQFLIQYYNGEERAKGNILERFSAQQFPDLHSELNLSSLELGDSALYFCASSVRATNTGELFFGEGSRLTVL.

The J gene is TRBJ2-1, the V gene TRBV4-1, with a weak D call TRBD2 (5 bases). Trimming removed 0 bases at V and 7 bases at J, with 22 bases between. The CDR3 contains 18 residues. CDR1 is MGHRA, CDR2 YSYEKL, per germline. CDR3 residues: CASSQDLLVFEGANEQFF. CDR3 sequence (DNA): TGCGCCAGCAGCCAAGATCTCTTGGTATTTGAGGGAGCGAATGAGCAGTTCTTC.

The DNA of the CDR3 is TGCGCCAGCAGCGATCAGGGAGGGTGGGAGACCCAGTACTTC. Translated, it gives CASSDQGGWETQYF. The V gene is TRBV5-1, the J gene TRBJ2-5; 7 bases match TRBD2. V lost 4 bases, J lost 5 bases, and 8 bases stayed unmatched. The CDR3 is 14 amino acids. CDR1 is SGHRS, CDR2 YFSETQ, per germline.

The chain links TRBV4-2 to TRBJ2-2, with 14 bases identical to TRBD2. Germline trimming cut 4 bases from V and 7 bases from J; bases unmatched to any gene: 8. Germline V gives CDR1 LGHNA, CDR2 YNFKEQ. The CDR3 covers 17 residues. The CDR3 loop reads CASSLGTSGGGGGELFF. Here the CDR3 DNA reads TGTGCCAGCAGCCTCGGGACTAGCGGGGGCGGGGGCGGGGAGCTGTTTTTT.

This chain joins TRBV2 and TRBJ1-5, with a weak D call TRBD1 (5 bases). V was trimmed by 3 bases and J by 4 bases, leaving 10 bases between them. The CDR3 sequence is 14 residues long. The germline CDR1 and CDR2 sequences are SNHLY and FYNNEI. CDR3 coding DNA: TGTGCCAGCAGTGACCCGGGACGGAATCAGCCCCAGCATTTT. Residues: CASSDPGRNQPQHF.

The rearrangement links TRBV7-9 to TRBJ2-3; 7 bases agree with TRBD1. V lost 5 bases to trimming and J lost 2 bases; unmatched junction nucleotides: 13. CDR3 length: 17 amino acids. The V gene's germline CDR1 is SEHNR and CDR2 FQNEAQ (reference sequence). The CDR3 sequence: CASSLLIGTEYTDTQYF. The CDR3 DNA follows: TGTGCCAGCAGCCTGCTGATCGGGACAGAATACACAGATACGCAGTATTTT.

This chain links TRBV7-6 with TRBJ2-5; D unclear. CDR1 and CDR2 (germline): SGHVS, FNYEAQ. This CDR3 is built from 15 residues. Trimming pared 1 base from V and 5 bases from J, leaving 14 bases between. The CDR3: CASSLENLPLETQYF. The CDR3 bases are TGTGCCAGCAGCTTAGAAAATTTGCCGCTCGAGACCCAGTACTTC.